This T cell receptor (beta chain) is drawn from a study of T cells in localized non-small cell lung cancer. This clone has just a few counts. Sequenced by immunoSEQ multiplex PCR; TCRdb stores in-frame clones only, minus some. The sample lists some 72,000 clones, 80% to 90% seen once, with over 2.5% in the top ten. Unmatched junction bases numbered 7, after V lost 5 bases and J lost 1 base. The CDR3 contains 15 residues. CDR1 is SEHNR, CDR2 FQNEAQ, per germline (reference sequence). The chain has TRBV7-9 and TRBJ2-5, with 7 bases identical to TRBD1. The material was peripheral blood, obtained before any cancer treatment. The receptor was isolated from a man aged 35 to 69 with stage I lung adenocarcinoma. The DNA of the CDR3 is TGTGCCAGCAGCCAAGGGTCAGGGGGCCAAGAGACCCAGTACTTC. Amino acids: CASSQGSGGQETQYF.